The T cell receptor (beta chain) described here comes from a study of cytomegalovirus exposure and HLA in healthy donors. The study's findings and limits: In an earlier analysis, productive rearrangement rates for most beta V segments clustered near 87% or 30%. Roughly uniform depth of sequencing across donors was assumed in presence/absence analyses. In a later analysis, compared with equally common non-associated chains, HLA-associated beta chains were more expanded.

The donors were healthy bone marrow donors. PCR amplification relied on 60 Vbeta primers (plus 13 Jbeta primers). Clones were read by immunoSEQ multiplex PCR, and TCRdb kept only the in-frame ones, dropping some. The data show 150,000 to 180,000 clones, about 85% seen once. Worth noting for this clone: Its antigen remains unknown.

This receptor was identified in a young man in good health and CMV-seropositive. Sequencing used PBMCs.

The CDR3 nucleotides read TGTGCCAGCAGTTTAGGGTGGCAGGGGGTCTACAATGAGCAGTTCTTC. It codes for CASSLGWQGVYNEQFF. The rearrangement joins TRBV27 to TRBJ2-1; the match to TRBD1 covers 7 bases. Germline CDR1 and CDR2: MNHEY and SMNVEV (reference sequence). V lost 2 bases and J lost 3; bases outside the gene matches: 7. The CDR3 consists of 16 residues.